This TCR beta chain was recorded in a study of blood T cell repertoires in COVID-19. Looking at the study overall: Whether acute or convalescent, the COVID-19 samples came from the United States, Italy and Spain. T cells, B-cell-depleted T cells, or PBMCs provided the cDNA or gDNA that served as material.

This clone was counted only a few times. Original handling: Amplification from reference gene primers served as the basis for estimated nucleated cell counts. Clones were sequenced by immunoSEQ multiplex PCR, and TCRdb holds only the in-frame ones, with some missing. The V and J calls and clone size come from that table; D and trimming were worked out from the DNA. The data show over 150,000 clones, 80% to 90% seen once. Sequenced sample: peripheral blood. The sequence was collected from a woman aged 60-75 years who had recovered from COVID-19.

CDR3: CASRQGNTDTQYF. Here the CDR3 DNA reads TGTGCCAGTCGACAGGGGAACACAGATACGCAGTATTTT. The chain couples TRBV28 to TRBJ2-3; 8 bases map to TRBD1. This CDR3 has 13 amino acids. V was clipped by 9 bases and J by 2 bases; unmatched bases: 4. CDR1 is MDHEN and CDR2 is SYDVKM in the germline V gene.